The 29 T cell receptor beta chains reported below all come from one sample, sequenced in a study of shared clonotypes between healthy human individuals. Positively selected for CCR7, the CD45RO-negative cells used as naive CD8 cells excluded terminally differentiated effector memory CD45RA+ cells. Clones were sequenced by immunoSEQ multiplex PCR, and TCRdb holds only the in-frame ones, with some missing. The table has around 600,000 clones, roughly 95% seen once. The specimen was naive CD8+ T cells sorted from blood. These receptors all stem from a woman in her 30s in good health.

This chain connects TRBV4-1 to TRBJ2-7; D gene unclear. Germline V gene lookup returns CDR1 MGHRA and CDR2 YSYEKL. The CDR3 consists of 13 residues. Trimming removed 3 bases from V and 2 bases from J, with 8 bases in between. The CDR3 region has the DNA TGCGCCAGCAGCCACAACAGCGCCTACGAGCAGTACTTC. It specifies CASSHNSAYEQYF.

The chain combines TRBV28 with TRBJ2-7; a weak D match, TRBD1 (5 bases). CDR3 length: 12 amino acids. Trimming cost V 5 bases and J 6 bases, with 11 bases left between them. The germline CDR1 and CDR2 sequences are MDHEN and SYDVKM. CDR3 region: CASSQTGGEQYF. The CDR3 DNA is TGTGCCAGCAGTCAAACAGGCGGCGAGCAGTACTTC.

The rearrangement joins TRBV10-2 to TRBJ2-5, with 11 bases aligning to TRBD2. Matching the DNA end better, TRBJ2-7 makes the J call doubtful. The germline CDR1 and CDR2 sequences are WSHSY and SAAADI. CDR3 length: 13 amino acids. The CDR3 sequence is CASTTSGIYEQYF. The CDR3 DNA reads TGCGCCAGCACGACTAGCGGGATCTACGAGCAGTACTTC.

This clone was found once. Other DNA sequences from this sample encode an identical CDR3 as well. The chain is built from TRBV2 and TRBJ2-7, with 8 positions matching TRBD2. V lost 6 bases to trimming and J lost 0 bases; unmatched junction nucleotides: 7. The germline gives CDR1 SNHLY, CDR2 FYNNEI. The CDR3 sequence is 15 residues long. The CDR3 region is CASSEGGGLSYEQYF. The DNA for the CDR3 is TGTGCCAGCAGCGAGGGCGGGGGGCTCTCCTACGAGCAGTACTTC.

The J gene is TRBJ2-3, the V gene TRBV9, with D unresolved. V was cut by 0 bases and J by 5 bases, with 16 bases left in between. Germline CDR1 SGDLS, CDR2 YYNGEE. The CDR3 length is 16 residues. The CDR3 sequence is CASSVAAGSSGDTQYF. CDR3 nucleotides: TGTGCCAGCAGCGTAGCTGCCGGGTCCTCTGGAGATACGCAGTATTTT.

The gene calls are TRBV18 and TRBJ2-2; D gene uncertain. Germline V gives CDR1 KGHSH, CDR2 LQKENI. The V end was cut by 5 bases, the J end by 3 bases, with 1 base between. The CDR3 extends over 11 amino acids. The CDR3 DNA reads as TGTGCCAGCTCAGACACCGGGGAGCTGTTTTTT. Residues: CASSDTGELFF.

The chain uses TRBV21-1 and TRBJ1-1. TRBV21-1 is marked as a pseudogene. There are 16 residues in the CDR3. This CDR3 reads CASSWAPEGLNTEAFF. The CDR3 DNA sequence: TGTGCCAGCAGCTGGGCCCCCGAGGGCCTGAACACTGAAGCTTTCTTT.

The genes are TRBV2 and TRBJ2-5, with D possibly TRBD2 on 6 matching bases. CDR1 and CDR2 (germline): SNHLY, FYNNEI. The CDR3 runs 15 residues. V was pared by 6 bases and J by 1 base, with 15 bases between. The CDR3 loop is CASRAASESQETQYF. The CDR3 region has the DNA TGTGCCAGCAGAGCAGCTAGCGAGAGCCAAGAGACCCAGTACTTC.

The chain has TRBV7-9 and TRBJ2-1; TRBD2 is a possible D gene (6 bases). The germline gives CDR1 SEHNR, CDR2 FQNEAQ (reference sequence). The CDR3 sequence is 13 residues long. Trimming removed 3 bases at V and 8 bases at J, with 11 bases between. In nucleotides, the CDR3 is TGTGCCAGCAGCTTGGAGGAGGGCGATGAGCAGTTCTTC. Amino acid sequence: CASSLEEGDEQFF.

The chain combines TRBV10-3 with TRBJ2-1; 8 bases align to TRBD2. This CDR3 contains 14 residues. Germline V gene data show CDR1 as ENHRY and CDR2 as SYGVKD. With V trimmed by 4 bases and J by 5 bases, 4 bases remained unmatched. This CDR3 is CAISGSGTDNEQFF. Written as DNA, the CDR3 is TGTGCCATCAGTGGTAGCGGGACCGACAATGAGCAGTTCTTC.

CDR3 in amino acids: CASSSGEGRETQYF. CDR3 nucleotides: TGTGCCAGTTCAAGTGGTGAGGGTCGGGAGACCCAGTACTTC. The chain is built from TRBV19 and TRBJ2-5; D may be TRBD2 (5 bases). V lost 8 bases to trimming and J lost 5 bases, with 18 bases between them. Germline V gene data show CDR1 as LNHDA and CDR2 as SQIVND (reference sequence). CDR3 length: 14 amino acids.

The gene calls are TRBV9 and TRBJ2-1, with TRBD2 identical over 14 bases. The V segment lost 3 bases and the J segment 7 bases; nucleotides outside the gene matches: 3. Germline CDR1 is SGDLS and CDR2 is YYNGEE. The CDR3 has 15 amino acids. CDR3 amino acids: CASSGLAGGLNEQFF. CDR3 bases: TGTGCCAGCAGCGGACTAGCGGGAGGGCTGAATGAGCAGTTCTTC.

CDR3 region: CASSPLRGIGNEQYF. CDR3 nucleotide sequence: TGTGCCAGCAGCCCACTGAGAGGGATCGGGAACGAGCAGTACTTC. The chain is built from TRBV11-2 and TRBJ2-7, with a tentative D call TRBD2 (5 bases). Germline V gives CDR1 SGHAT, CDR2 FQNNGV. The CDR3 runs to 15 residues. V was cut by 5 bases and J by 5 bases, with 19 bases left in between.

The CDR3 loop is CASSPAGTGGYEQYF. In nucleotides, the CDR3 is TGCGCCAGCAGCCCTGCCGGGACAGGGGGCTACGAGCAGTACTTC. The genes are TRBV5-1 and TRBJ2-7; 11 bases fit TRBD1. There are 15 residues in the CDR3. V lost 4 bases, J lost 3 bases, and 6 bases stayed unmatched. Looked up from germline, CDR1 is SGHRS and CDR2 is YFSETQ.

The chain couples TRBV19 to TRBJ2-7, with 9 bases identical to TRBD2. V trimming: 4 bases; J trimming: 2 bases; junction bases outside the gene matches: 9. CDR3 length: 16 amino acids. Germline lookup yields CDR1 LNHDA and CDR2 SQIVND (reference sequence). The CDR3 DNA reads as TGTGCCAGTAGTAGGCTAGCGGGAATCACCCCCTACGAGCAGTACTTC. Translating gives CASSRLAGITPYEQYF. Filled out from reference TRBV19 and TRBJ2-7, the complete variable domain reads DGGITQSPKYLFRKEGQNVTLSCEQNLNHDAMYWYRQDPGQGLRLIYYSQIVNDFQKGDIAEGYSVSREKKESFPLTVTSAQKNPTAFYLCASSRLAGITPYEQYFGPGTRLTVT.

V gene TRBV4-2 combines with J gene TRBJ2-4; weak D call: TRBD2 (6 bases). Trimming took off 1 base at V and 5 bases at J, with 9 bases between the two ends. CDR1 and CDR2 from the germline V gene are LGHNA and YNFKEQ. This CDR3 has 14 amino acids. The CDR3 DNA follows: TGTGCCAGCAGCCAAGTTACGGGGGAAAACATTCAGTACTTC. Translated: CASSQVTGENIQYF.

The chain joins TRBV7-9 to TRBJ1-1; D call uncertain. The germline CDR1 and CDR2 sequences are SEHNR and FQNEAQ (reference sequence). CDR3 size: 15 residues. With 0 bases removed from V and 1 base from J, the gap between germline ends came to 9 bases. The CDR3 protein is CASSLADKANTEAFF. CDR3 DNA: TGTGCCAGCAGCTTAGCCGACAAGGCGAACACTGAAGCTTTCTTT. The whole variable domain, remainder taken from reference TRBV7-9 and TRBJ1-1, is DTGVSQNPRHKITKRGQNVTFRCDPISEHNRLYWYRQTLGQGPEFLTYFQNEAQLEKSRLLSDRFSAERPKGSFSTLEIQRTEQGDSAMYLCASSLADKANTEAFFGQGTRLTVV.

V is TRBV7-9 and J is TRBJ1-1; 8 positions match TRBD1. The CDR3 extends over 17 amino acids. V lost 5 bases and J lost 5; bases outside the gene matches: 16. Germline lookup yields CDR1 SEHNR and CDR2 FQNEAQ (reference sequence). As DNA, the CDR3 is TGTGCCAGCAGCCACACACCGGACGGACAGGGCTGGACTGAAGCTTTCTTT. It is translated as CASSHTPDGQGWTEAFF.

This rearrangement joins TRBV18 to TRBJ2-1, with 12 bases that match TRBD2. The CDR3 is 19 residues long. Germline assignment: CDR1 KGHSH and CDR2 LQKENI. Trimming at V came to 6 bases and at J to 0 bases, leaving 12 bases not matched to a gene. As DNA, the CDR3 is TGTGCCAGCTCCCAAACGGGACTAGCGGGCCCCCGCTCCTACAATGAGCAGTTCTTC. This codes for CASSQTGLAGPRSYNEQFF.

The V call is TRBV27, the J call TRBJ2-5, with 8 nucleotides matching TRBD1. From germline, CDR1 is MNHEY and CDR2 SMNVEV (reference sequence). The CDR3 consists of 14 residues. V dropped 5 bases and J dropped 1; count of bases not matched to a gene: 3. As DNA, the CDR3 is TGTGCCAGCAGTCCTGGGACAGGCCAAGAGACCCAGTACTTC. The encoded protein is CASSPGTGQETQYF.

The chain recombines TRBV28 with TRBJ2-1, with D uncertain. CDR1 is MDHEN and CDR2 is SYDVKM in the germline V gene. The CDR3 spans 12 residues. Trimming pared 3 bases from V and 10 bases from J, leaving 10 bases between. CDR3 DNA sequence: TGTGCCAGCAGTTTTTCGGTAAGAGAGCAGTTCTTC. Amino acid sequence: CASSFSVREQFF.

The chain couples TRBV5-1 to TRBJ1-4; 8 positions match TRBD1. Germline V CDR1 and CDR2: SGHRS, YFSETQ. The CDR3 sequence is 17 residues long. V dropped 2 bases and J dropped 7; count of bases not matched to a gene: 13. The CDR3 DNA is TGCGCCAGCAGCTTAGCCGGGACAGGCCCCCGGGGTGAAAAACTGTTTTTT. It is translated as CASSLAGTGPRGEKLFF.

The chain has TRBV4-1 and TRBJ2-5; D may be TRBD2 (6 bases). The DNA end favors TRBJ2-7, so the J call may be wrong. From germline, CDR1 is MGHRA and CDR2 YSYEKL. This CDR3 is built from 13 residues. In DNA form, the CDR3 reads TGCGCCAGCGCCGAACCGGGAGCCTACGAGCAGTACTTC. Amino acid sequence: CASAEPGAYEQYF.

The chain employs TRBV19 and TRBJ2-7, with 10 bases aligning to TRBD1. Germline V CDR1 and CDR2: LNHDA, SQIVND (reference sequence). The CDR3 sequence is 15 residues long. After removal of 3 bases from V and 7 bases from J, the junction contained 9 bases not matched to a gene. CDR3 amino acids: CASSIVAGQGIEQYF. Here the CDR3 DNA reads TGTGCCAGTAGTATCGTTGCGGGACAGGGGATTGAGCAGTACTTC.

The chain joins TRBV13 to TRBJ2-7, with 7 bases aligning to TRBD1. This CDR3 region has 13 residues. Germline V gives CDR1 PRHDT, CDR2 FYEKMQ (reference sequence). V trimming: 5 bases; J trimming: 2 bases; junction bases outside the gene matches: 3. CDR3 sequence (DNA): TGTGCCAGCAGCCAGGGACAGACCTACGAGCAGTACTTC. It yields the protein CASSQGQTYEQYF.

J is TRBJ2-7 and V is TRBV9; 8 nucleotides match TRBD2. CDR3 length: 16 residues. Germline V lookup: CDR1 SGDLS, CDR2 YYNGEE. The trim removed 3 bases at V and 0 bases at J, leaving 8 bases unmatched. Written as DNA, the CDR3 is TGTGCCAGCAGCGCGACGACTAGCGCGACCTCCTACGAGCAGTACTTC. This sequence encodes CASSATTSATSYEQYF.

This rearrangement joins TRBV11-2 to TRBJ2-1; 9 bases line up with TRBD2. The ends lost 5 bases at V and 1 base at J; junction bases unmatched: 6. The CDR3 consists of 16 residues. The germline gives CDR1 SGHAT, CDR2 FQNNGV. CDR3 region: CASSLAGYVSYNEQFF. The CDR3 DNA reads TGTGCCAGCAGCCTAGCGGGGTACGTTTCCTACAATGAGCAGTTCTTC.

V is TRBV11-2 and J is TRBJ2-7, with 7 positions matching TRBD1. The CDR3 totals 13 residues. Per the germline V gene, CDR1 is SGHAT and CDR2 is FQNNGV. V gave up 5 bases and J gave up 5 bases; unmatched junction bases: 6. The CDR3 loop reads CASSVPRGNEQYF. In nucleotides, the CDR3 is TGTGCCAGCAGCGTTCCCAGGGGGAACGAGCAGTACTTC. Supplemented by reference TRBV11-2 and TRBJ2-7, the full variable domain reads EAGVAQSPRYKIIEKRQSVAFWCNPISGHATLYWYQQILGQGPKLLIQFQNNGVVDDSQLPKDRFSAERLKGVDSTLKIQPAKLEDSAVYLCASSVPRGNEQYFGPGTRLTVT.

The genes are TRBV18 and TRBJ2-2; D might be TRBD2 (6 bases). CDR3 length: 17 amino acids. Germline lookup yields CDR1 KGHSH and CDR2 LQKENI. The V end lost 1 base, the J end lost 3 bases, and 15 bases lay between the germline ends. CDR3 sequence reads: CASSPLGTSQDTGELFF. CDR3 coding DNA: TGTGCCAGCTCACCACTCGGAACTAGCCAAGACACCGGGGAGCTGTTTTTT.